The 11 T cell receptor beta chains below come from one sample, sequenced in a study of OX40 agonist ivuxolimab in advanced cancers. Sequenced by immunoSEQ multiplex PCR; TCRdb stores in-frame clones only, minus some. The table shows under 100,000 clones, with approximately 89% occurring only once. The sequenced sample was CD4+ or CD8+ T cells sorted from blood, obtained in a trial of the OX40 agonist ivuxolimab. All receptors come from an adult with an advanced solid tumor such as melanoma, head and neck, liver or kidney cancer.

The genes are TRBV2 and TRBJ1-5; TRBD1 might be the D (5 bases). V gave up 0 bases and J gave up 5 bases, with 20 bases separating them. The CDR3 is made up of 18 amino acids. Germline V gives CDR1 SNHLY, CDR2 FYNNEI. CDR3 protein: CASSEAVGQGLSDQPQHF. The CDR3 coding sequence is TGTGCCAGCAGTGAAGCCGTGGGTCAGGGTCTTTCGGATCAGCCCCAGCATTTT. Complete variable domain (other parts from reference TRBV2 and TRBJ1-5): EPEVTQTPSHQVTQMGQEVILRCVPISNHLYFYWYRQILGQKVEFLVSFYNNEISEKSEIFDDQFSVERPDGSNFTLKIRSTKLEDSAMYFCASSEAVGQGLSDQPQHFGDGTRLSIL.

The J gene is TRBJ2-1, the V gene TRBV7-2; D possibly corresponds to TRBD2 (5 bases). V was pared by 4 bases and J by 0 bases, with 16 bases between. The CDR3 sequence is 17 residues long. Germline CDR1 SGHTA, CDR2 FQGNSA. CDR3 in amino acids: CASSSLVSVSSYNEQFF. In DNA, the CDR3 is TGTGCCAGCAGCTCCCTGGTTAGCGTCAGCTCCTACAATGAGCAGTTCTTC.

J is TRBJ2-1 and V is TRBV28; D not certain. The V gene lost 4 bases and the J gene lost 14 bases, with 15 bases spanning the gap. The germline V gene encodes CDR1 MDHEN and CDR2 SYDVKM. CDR3 length: 12 amino acids. The CDR3 coding sequence is TGTGCCAGCAGTTCAGACCCCGATCGGAAGTTCTTC. Its protein product is CASSSDPDRKFF.

V usage is TRBV7-8 and J usage is TRBJ2-6, with 8 bases identical to TRBD1. The ends lost 5 bases at V and 2 bases at J; junction bases unmatched: 2. The CDR3 covers 15 residues. From germline, CDR1 is SGHVS and CDR2 FQNEAQ. The CDR3 DNA is TGTGCCAGCAGCCCGGACAGGGCTGGGGCCAACGTCCTGACTTTC. Protein sequence: CASSPDRAGANVLTF.

The V gene is TRBV7-9, the J gene TRBJ2-3; 12 nucleotides line up with TRBD2. V was clipped by 5 bases and J by 1 base; unmatched bases: 10. Germline assignment: CDR1 SEHNR and CDR2 FQNEAQ (reference sequence). CDR3 size: 18 residues. CDR3 sequence: CASSVGLAGGRRTDTQYF. CDR3 coding DNA: TGTGCCAGCAGCGTGGGACTAGCGGGCGGACGTCGCACAGATACGCAGTATTTT.

CDR3 sequence (DNA): TGTGCCAGCAGCTGGGGACAGGGCAGTAATTCACCCCTCCACTTT. This translates into CASSWGQGSNSPLHF. The gene calls are TRBV5-6 and TRBJ1-6, with 9 bases that match TRBD1. Germline V gene data show CDR1 as SGHDT and CDR2 as YYEEEE. V gave up 3 bases and J gave up 6 bases; unmatched junction bases: 4. The CDR3 contains 15 residues.

The chain links TRBV27 to TRBJ2-1, with TRBD1 matching over 7 bases. The V segment lost 4 bases and the J segment 4 bases; nucleotides outside the gene matches: 7. The CDR3 contains 15 residues. Looked up from germline, CDR1 is MNHEY and CDR2 is SMNVEV (reference sequence). CDR3 region: CASSSSGTVYNEQFF. The CDR3 coding sequence is TGTGCCAGCAGTTCATCCGGGACAGTATACAATGAGCAGTTCTTC.

This sequence joins TRBV9 and TRBJ2-2; possibly TRBD1 for D (6 bases). This CDR3 has 15 amino acids. Germline V gene lookup returns CDR1 SGDLS and CDR2 YYNGEE. Between the trimmed V and J ends, which lost 5 bases and 2 bases, there was a span of 13 bases. The CDR3 here is CASRFRDTNTGELFF. For the CDR3, the DNA is TGTGCCAGCAGGTTCCGGGACACCAACACCGGGGAGCTGTTTTTT.

This chain uses TRBV29-1 with TRBJ1-3, with 9 bases aligning to TRBD1. Germline values: CDR1 SQVTM, CDR2 ANQGSEA. This CDR3 is built from 20 residues. V was clipped by 5 bases and J by 0 bases; unmatched bases: 20. The CDR3 here is CSVQGQPGQGLLSSGNTIYF. CDR3 sequence (DNA): TGCAGCGTTCAAGGTCAACCGGGACAGGGCCTACTGAGCTCTGGAAACACCATATATTTT.

This chain joins TRBV5-6 and TRBJ1-3; D is unresolved. Trimming shortened V by 5 bases and J by 4 bases, and 13 bases separated the two germline ends. The germline CDR1 and CDR2 sequences are SGHDT and YYEEEE. The length of the CDR3 is 14 residues. CDR3 in amino acids: CASSFSGAGNTIYF. The CDR3 DNA reads TGTGCCAGCAGTTTTAGCGGAGCCGGAAACACCATATATTTT.

This clone was found once. V gene TRBV4-3 combines with J gene TRBJ2-3; D may correspond to TRBD1 or TRBD2 (6 bases each). The V and J ends lost 3 bases and 4 bases respectively, with 11 bases between them. The CDR3 covers 14 residues. In germline, CDR1 is LGHNA, CDR2 YSLEER. CDR3 region: CASSQTGGPDTQYF. The DNA for the CDR3 is TGCGCCAGCAGCCAGACAGGAGGGCCAGATACGCAGTATTTT.